This TCR beta chain originates from a study of blood T cell repertoires in COVID-19. Study-wide background: Acute-phase and convalescent COVID-19 samples originated in the United States, Italy and Spain. Nucleic acid was either cDNA or gDNA, and it came from T cells, B-cell-depleted T cells, or PBMCs.

Clones were read by immunoSEQ multiplex PCR, and TCRdb kept only the in-frame ones, dropping some. The table has around 46,000 clones, 75% to 90% seen once. V shed 4 bases and J shed 5 bases, with 11 bases lying between them. The germline V gene has CDR1 LGHDT and CDR2 YNNKEL (reference sequence). The CDR3 covers 13 residues. This chain links TRBV3-1 (or the pseudogene TRBV3-2) with TRBJ1-1; maybe TRBD1 (6 bases). This receptor was taken from a human donor in a cohort sampled during active COVID-19. The donor label of this sample is uncertain. The sequencing sample was made of peripheral blood. The CDR3 nucleotides are TGTGCCAGCAGCCGCAGGGGCGGGACTGAAGCTTTCTTT. Protein: CASSRRGGTEAFF.